This is a list of T cell receptor beta chains from one sample in a study of blood T cell repertoires in COVID-19. Clones were read by immunoSEQ multiplex PCR, and TCRdb kept only the in-frame ones, dropping some. The repertoire holds 150,000 to 200,000 clones, approximately 90% seen once, with about 4.4% in the top ten. Sequencing input: peripheral blood. Source of these receptors: a human donor in a cohort sampled during active COVID-19. Each CDR3 is given with its conserved first and last residue. Each record gives: V gene, D gene, clone size, J gene, CDR3 protein, CDR3 DNA. D genes are given only for firm matches. Some rows have no size entry. The others give once, few or many, or a class for an expanded clone.

>TRBV6-2/TRBV6-3|NA|NA|TRBJ1-1
CASSYPGTPEAFF
TGTGCCAGCAGTTACCCAGGGACACCCGAAGCTTTCTTT
>TRBV6-6|TRBD1|NA|TRBJ2-7
CASSDRGEIHEQYF
TGTGCCAGCAGTGACAGGGGCGAAATACACGAGCAGTACTTC
>TRBV28|TRBD1|NA|TRBJ1-4
CASSPPGQGVPRGNEKLFF
TGTGCCAGCAGTCCACCGGGACAGGGGGTTCCCCGAGGAAATGAAAAACTGTTTTTT
>TRBV6-2/TRBV6-3|TRBD2|NA|TRBJ2-3
CASSYASGRATDTQYF
TGTGCCAGCAGTTATGCTAGCGGGAGAGCCACAGATACGCAGTATTTT
>TRBV6-5|TRBD1|NA|TRBJ2-2
CASNTGGANTGELFF
TGTGCCAGCAACACAGGGGGAGCGAACACCGGGGAGCTGTTTTTT
>TRBV5-6|TRBD1|NA|TRBJ2-7
CASSSRGPYEQYF
TGTGCCAGCAGCTCGAGGGGGCCCTACGAGCAGTACTTC
>TRBV6-5|TRBD1|NA|TRBJ2-1
CASSTGAYNEQFF
TGTGCCAGCAGCACAGGGGCCTACAATGAGCAGTTCTTC
>TRBV2|NA|NA|TRBJ1-2
CASSVSGNYGYTF
TGTGCCAGCAGTGTATCCGGGAACTATGGCTACACCTTC
>TRBV5-1|TRBD2|NA|TRBJ2-3
CASSSGTSGTDTQYF
TGCGCCAGCAGCTCCGGGACTAGCGGCACAGATACGCAGTATTTT
>TRBV4-3|NA|NA|TRBJ2-1
CASSREGGAGRRRFF
TGCGCCAGCAGCCGAGAAGGGGGGGCGGGTCGCCGGAGGTTCTTC
>TRBV19|TRBD1|few|TRBJ2-2
CASSRQGVTGELFF
TGTGCCAGTAGCCGACAGGGCGTGACCGGGGAGCTGTTTTTT
>TRBV9|TRBD1|many|TRBJ1-2
CASSVGTGGAGYGYTF
TGTGCCAGCAGCGTAGGGACAGGGGGCGCTGGCTATGGCTACACCTTC
>TRBV15|NA|few|TRBJ1-4
CATSRVSGATNEKLFF
TGTGCCACCAGCAGAGTTTCAGGGGCAACTAATGAAAAACTGTTTTTT
>TRBV5-6|TRBD1|once|TRBJ2-6
CASSLGTGNGANVLTF
TGTGCCAGCAGCTTAGGGACAGGGAATGGGGCCAACGTCCTGACTTTC
>TRBV7-2|TRBD2|NA|TRBJ2-7
CASSPSMRGGAYEQYF
TGTGCCAGCAGCCCTAGTATGCGGGGGGGCGCGTACGAGCAGTACTTC
>TRBV6-6|NA|NA|TRBJ1-5
CASTPGGRGQPQHF
TGTGCCAGCACCCCCGGGGGGCGCGGGCAGCCCCAGCATTTT
>TRBV6-5|TRBD1|NA|TRBJ1-1
CASLGTTGAEAFF
TGTGCCAGCCTAGGGACGACAGGGGCTGAAGCTTTCTTT
>TRBV9|NA|NA|TRBJ2-3
CASSLTGISDTQYF
TGTGCCAGCAGCTTGACAGGAATCTCAGATACGCAGTATTTT
>TRBV11-2|NA|NA|TRBJ2-2
CASSHRGGNTGELFF
TGTGCCAGCAGCCACAGGGGAGGCAACACCGGGGAGCTGTTTTTT
>TRBV3-1/TRBV3-2|NA|NA|TRBJ1-3
CASSQEALENTIYF
TGTGCCAGCAGCCAAGAGGCCCTGGAGAACACCATATATTTT
>TRBV5-6|TRBD1|NA|TRBJ2-7
CASSFPGQGVYEQYF
TGTGCCAGCAGCTTCCCGGGACAGGGTGTCTACGAGCAGTACTTC
>TRBV19|NA|NA|TRBJ1-1
CASRPTGGARWNTEAFF
TGTGCCAGTAGACCAACTGGGGGGGCCAGATGGAACACTGAAGCTTTCTTT
>TRBV6-6|NA|NA|TRBJ1-2
CASSYDSNYGYTF
TGTGCCAGCAGTTACGACAGCAACTATGGCTACACCTTC
>TRBV4-1|NA|NA|TRBJ2-1
CASSQASSYNEQFF
TGCGCCAGCAGCCAAGCGAGCTCCTACAATGAGCAGTTCTTC
>TRBV30|NA|NA|TRBJ2-3
CAWSVTSRKGTQYF
TGTGCCTGGAGTGTAACTAGCCGCAAGGGTACGCAGTATTTT
>TRBV7-2|NA|few|TRBJ1-2
CASSLRQAPIGYTF
TGTGCCAGCAGCTTAAGACAGGCACCTATCGGCTACACCTTC
>TRBV5-8|NA|NA|TRBJ2-1
CASSLGTDNEQFF
TGTGCCAGCAGCTTGGGGACAGACAATGAGCAGTTCTTC
>TRBV5-1|TRBD1|NA|TRBJ2-7
CASSSDRGPYEQYF
TGCGCCAGCAGCTCGGACAGGGGGCCGTACGAGCAGTACTTC
>TRBV5-8|NA|NA|TRBJ1-5
CASSLRGENQPQHF
TGTGCCAGCAGCTTACGGGGGGAGAATCAGCCCCAGCATTTT
>TRBV4-3|NA|NA|TRBJ1-1
CASSQDLSGKTEAFF
TGCGCCAGCAGCCAAGATCTTTCGGGGAAGACTGAAGCTTTCTTT
>TRBV6-6|NA|NA|TRBJ2-7
CASSYSWDGGSYEQYF
TGTGCCAGCAGTTACTCGTGGGACGGGGGCTCCTACGAGCAGTACTTC
>TRBV5-1|TRBD2|NA|TRBJ2-7
CASSLSAGRDYEQYF
TGCGCCAGCAGCTTGAGCGCGGGGAGGGACTACGAGCAGTACTTC
>TRBV6-2/TRBV6-3|NA|NA|TRBJ2-7
CASSYLINPSEQYF
TGTGCCAGCAGTTACTTGATCAACCCTAGCGAGCAGTACTTC
>TRBV19|NA|NA|TRBJ2-7
CASSIVQTGEQYF
TGTGCCAGTAGTATCGTTCAAACGGGGGAGCAGTACTTC
>TRBV28|TRBD1|NA|TRBJ1-1
CASSIITGTGGNTEAFF
TGTGCCAGCAGTATAATTACCGGGACAGGGGGAAACACTGAAGCTTTCTTT
>TRBV28|TRBD2|NA|TRBJ2-3
CASSLSQRTSGATDTQYF
TGTGCCAGCAGCCTATCCCAAAGGACTAGCGGGGCCACAGATACGCAGTATTTT
>TRBV28|NA|NA|TRBJ1-5
CASRPSVGGGDQPQHF
TGTGCCAGCAGGCCCTCGGTCGGGGGTGGGGATCAGCCCCAGCATTTT
>TRBV27|NA|once|TRBJ1-4
CASRRTGMGEKLFF
TGTGCCAGCAGGAGAACAGGGATGGGGGAAAAACTGTTTTTT
>TRBV9|TRBD1|once|TRBJ1-2
CASSVRDRGNYGYTF
TGTGCCAGCAGCGTAAGGGACAGGGGTAACTATGGCTACACCTTC
>TRBV7-2|NA|NA|TRBJ2-3
CASSPRRRQVTDTQYF
TGTGCCAGCAGCCCCCGACGTCGACAGGTCACAGATACGCAGTATTTT
>TRBV11-2|TRBD1|NA|TRBJ2-7
CASSLEIGQGAPYEQYF
TGTGCCAGCAGCTTAGAGATAGGACAGGGGGCACCCTACGAGCAGTACTTC
>TRBV30|TRBD2|NA|TRBJ2-1
CAWSRMLLAATYNEQFF
TGTGCCTGGAGTAGGATGCTCCTAGCGGCCACCTACAATGAGCAGTTCTTC
>TRBV4-3|NA|NA|TRBJ2-7
CASSQGGRGSGQYF
TGCGCCAGCAGCCAGGGGGGACGGGGTAGTGGGCAGTACTTC
>TRBV7-2|NA|NA|TRBJ2-1
CASSLVGGGPNEQFF
TGTGCCAGCAGCTTAGTTGGGGGGGGGCCGAATGAGCAGTTCTTC
>TRBV5-1|TRBD1|NA|TRBJ2-7
CASSLPGTGGYEQYF
TGCGCCAGCAGCTTACCCGGGACAGGGGGCTACGAGCAGTACTTC
>TRBV5-1|TRBD1|NA|TRBJ1-4
CASGQGLAEDEKLFF
TGCGCCAGCGGACAGGGGCTGGCTGAAGATGAAAAACTGTTTTTT
>TRBV7-8|NA|NA|TRBJ1-5
CASSFAYGHSLIGVENQPQHF
TGTGCCAGCAGCTTCGCCTATGGCCATTCGCTGATAGGGGTAGAAAATCAGCCCCAGCATTTT
>TRBV7-2|NA|NA|TRBJ1-4
CASSLPRGSANEKLFF
TGTGCCAGCAGCTTACCCCGAGGGTCTGCTAATGAAAAACTGTTTTTT
>TRBV3-1/TRBV3-2|NA|NA|TRBJ2-3
CASSLSTPSSTDTQYF
TGTGCCAGCAGCCTCTCGACGCCGTCTAGTACAGATACGCAGTATTTT
>TRBV5-1|NA|NA|TRBJ2-3
CASSLVRMSTDTQYF
TGCGCCAGCAGCTTGGTCAGGATGAGCACAGATACGCAGTATTTT
>TRBV30|TRBD1|few|TRBJ1-1
CAWSVDRRVTEAFF
TGTGCCTGGAGTGTGGACAGGAGGGTCACTGAAGCTTTCTTT
>TRBV5-4|TRBD2|NA|TRBJ2-5
CATAGVEETQYF
TGTGCCACCGCGGGGGTCGAGGAGACCCAGTACTTC
>TRBV5-6|NA|NA|TRBJ2-2
CASSWRQGGPGELFF
TGTGCCAGCAGCTGGCGGCAGGGAGGTCCCGGGGAGCTGTTTTTT